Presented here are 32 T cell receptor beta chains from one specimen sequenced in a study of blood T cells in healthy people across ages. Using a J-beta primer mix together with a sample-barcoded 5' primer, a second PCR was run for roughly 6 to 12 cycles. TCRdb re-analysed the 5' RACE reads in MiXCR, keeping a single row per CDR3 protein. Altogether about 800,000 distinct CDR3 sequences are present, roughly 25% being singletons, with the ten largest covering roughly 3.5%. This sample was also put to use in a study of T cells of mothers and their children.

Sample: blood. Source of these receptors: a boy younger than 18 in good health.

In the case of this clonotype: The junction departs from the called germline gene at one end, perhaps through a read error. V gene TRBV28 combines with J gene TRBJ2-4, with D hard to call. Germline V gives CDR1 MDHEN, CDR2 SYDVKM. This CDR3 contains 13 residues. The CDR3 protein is CAGSLGKSAFYYF. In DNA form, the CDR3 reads TGTGCCGGCAGTTTAGGGAAATCCGCTTTCTACTACTTC.

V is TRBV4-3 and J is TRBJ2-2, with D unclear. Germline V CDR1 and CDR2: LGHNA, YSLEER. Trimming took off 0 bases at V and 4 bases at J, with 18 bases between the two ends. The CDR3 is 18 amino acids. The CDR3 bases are TGCGCCAGCAGCCAAGATCCCTGGGCACCTTCATTCACCGGGGAGCTGTTTTTT. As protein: CASSQDPWAPSFTGELFF.

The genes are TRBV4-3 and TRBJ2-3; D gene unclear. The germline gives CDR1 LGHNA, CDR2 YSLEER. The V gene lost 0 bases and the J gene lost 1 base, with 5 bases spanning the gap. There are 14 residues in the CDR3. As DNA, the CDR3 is TGCGCCAGCAGCCAAGACGAGGGCACAGATACGCAGTATTTT. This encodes CASSQDEGTDTQYF.

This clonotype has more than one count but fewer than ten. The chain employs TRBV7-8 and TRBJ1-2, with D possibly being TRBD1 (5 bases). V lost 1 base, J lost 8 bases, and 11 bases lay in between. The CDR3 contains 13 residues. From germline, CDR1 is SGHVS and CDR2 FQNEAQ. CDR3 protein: CASSLVKGRGYTF. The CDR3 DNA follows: TGTGCCAGCAGCTTAGTGAAGGGGCGCGGCTACACCTTC.

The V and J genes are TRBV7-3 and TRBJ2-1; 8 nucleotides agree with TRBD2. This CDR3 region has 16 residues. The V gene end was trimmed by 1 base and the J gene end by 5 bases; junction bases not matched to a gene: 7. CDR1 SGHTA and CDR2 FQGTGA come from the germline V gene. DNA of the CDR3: TGTGCCAGCAGCTTAAACGGGGGGGCCTTTAACAATGAGCAGTTCTTC. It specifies CASSLNGGAFNNEQFF. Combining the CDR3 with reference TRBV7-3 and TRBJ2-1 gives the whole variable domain GAGVSQTPSNKVTEKGKYVELRCDPISGHTALYWYRQSLGQGPEFLIYFQGTGAADDSGLPNDRFFAVRPEGSVSTLKIQRTERGDSAVYLCASSLNGGAFNNEQFFGPGTRLTVL.

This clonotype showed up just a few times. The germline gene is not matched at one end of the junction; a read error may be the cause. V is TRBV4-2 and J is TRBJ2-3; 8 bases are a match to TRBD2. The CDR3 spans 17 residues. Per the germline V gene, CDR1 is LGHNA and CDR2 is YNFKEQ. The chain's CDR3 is CASSQVGSSGLADTPYF. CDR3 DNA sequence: TGTGCCAGCAGCCAAGTCGGTTCTAGCGGGCTAGCGGATACGCCGTATTTT.

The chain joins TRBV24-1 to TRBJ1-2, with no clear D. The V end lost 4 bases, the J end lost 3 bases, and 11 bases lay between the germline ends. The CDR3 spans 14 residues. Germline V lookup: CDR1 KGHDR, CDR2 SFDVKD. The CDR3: CATSDTDGYYGYTF. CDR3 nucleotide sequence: TGTGCCACCAGTGACACGGACGGATACTATGGCTACACCTTC.

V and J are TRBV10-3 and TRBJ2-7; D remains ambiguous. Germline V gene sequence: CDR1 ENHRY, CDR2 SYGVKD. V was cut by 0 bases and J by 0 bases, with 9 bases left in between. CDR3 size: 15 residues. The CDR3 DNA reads TGTGCCATCAGTGAGTCAACGAGCGTCTCCTACGAGCAGTACTTC. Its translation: CAISESTSVSYEQYF.

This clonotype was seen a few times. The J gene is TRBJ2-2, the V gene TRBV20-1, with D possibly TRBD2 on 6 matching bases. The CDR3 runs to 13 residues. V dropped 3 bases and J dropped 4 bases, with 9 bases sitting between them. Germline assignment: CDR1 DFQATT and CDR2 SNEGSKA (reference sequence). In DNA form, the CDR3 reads TGCAGTGCTAGGGGGGGTTTCACCGGGGAGCTGTTTTTT. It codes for CSARGGFTGELFF.

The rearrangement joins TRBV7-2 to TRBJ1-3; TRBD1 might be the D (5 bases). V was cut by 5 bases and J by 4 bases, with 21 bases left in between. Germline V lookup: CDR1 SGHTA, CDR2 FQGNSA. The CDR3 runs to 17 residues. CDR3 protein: CASSPGTGLLGGNTIYF. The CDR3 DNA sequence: TGTGCCAGCAGCCCAGGGACGGGACTTTTGGGAGGAAACACCATATATTTT.

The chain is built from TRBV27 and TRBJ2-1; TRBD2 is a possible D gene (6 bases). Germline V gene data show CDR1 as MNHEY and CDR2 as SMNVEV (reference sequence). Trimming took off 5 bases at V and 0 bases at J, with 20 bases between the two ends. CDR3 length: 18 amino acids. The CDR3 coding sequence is TGTGCCAGCAGTCAGCCCCCCGGTGGGGGGAGCTCCTACAATGAGCAGTTCTTC. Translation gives CASSQPPGGGSSYNEQFF.

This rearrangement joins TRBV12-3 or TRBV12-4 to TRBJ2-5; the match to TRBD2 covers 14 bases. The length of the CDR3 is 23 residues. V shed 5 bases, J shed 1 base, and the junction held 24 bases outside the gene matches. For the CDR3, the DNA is TGTGCCAGCAGTCTCGGGACTAGCGGGAGTCTTGATCCTTTGCCGTGGTTCCAAGAGACCCAGTACTTC. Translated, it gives CASSLGTSGSLDPLPWFQETQYF.

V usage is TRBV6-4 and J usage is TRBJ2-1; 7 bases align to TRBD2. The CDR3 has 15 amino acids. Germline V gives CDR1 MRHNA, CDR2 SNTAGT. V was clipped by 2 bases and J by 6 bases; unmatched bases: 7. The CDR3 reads CASSDGVGGPNEQFF. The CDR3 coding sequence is TGTGCCAGCAGTGACGGGGTGGGAGGGCCCAATGAGCAGTTCTTC.

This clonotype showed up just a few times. The CDR3 protein is CASSTGTGGSQPQHF. CDR3 DNA sequence: TGTGCCAGCAGCACCGGGACAGGGGGCAGTCAGCCCCAGCATTTT. The V and J genes are TRBV7-2 and TRBJ1-5; 12 bases are shared with TRBD1. The CDR3 contains 15 residues. V trimming: 5 bases; J trimming: 6 bases; junction bases outside the gene matches: 5. CDR1 and CDR2 from the germline V gene are SGHTA and FQGNSA.

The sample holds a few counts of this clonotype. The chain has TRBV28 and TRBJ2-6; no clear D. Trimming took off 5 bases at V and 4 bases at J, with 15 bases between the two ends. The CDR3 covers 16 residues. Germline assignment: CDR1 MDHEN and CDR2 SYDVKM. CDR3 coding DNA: TGTGCCAGCAGTATCAGTTACCACGCAGGGGCCAACGTCCTGACTTTC. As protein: CASSISYHAGANVLTF.

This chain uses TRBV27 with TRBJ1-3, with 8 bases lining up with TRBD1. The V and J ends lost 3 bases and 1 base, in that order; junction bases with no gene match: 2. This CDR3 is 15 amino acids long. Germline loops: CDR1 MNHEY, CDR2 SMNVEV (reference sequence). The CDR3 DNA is TGTGCCAGCAGTTTGACAGGGGTATCTGGAAACACCATATATTTT. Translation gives CASSLTGVSGNTIYF.

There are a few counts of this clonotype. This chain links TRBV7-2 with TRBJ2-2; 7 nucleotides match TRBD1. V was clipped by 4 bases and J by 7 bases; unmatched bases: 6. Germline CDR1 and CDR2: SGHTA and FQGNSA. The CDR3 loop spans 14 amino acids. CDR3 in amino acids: CASSSTRQGGELFF. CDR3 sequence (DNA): TGTGCCAGCAGCTCCACCCGACAGGGCGGGGAGCTGTTTTTT.

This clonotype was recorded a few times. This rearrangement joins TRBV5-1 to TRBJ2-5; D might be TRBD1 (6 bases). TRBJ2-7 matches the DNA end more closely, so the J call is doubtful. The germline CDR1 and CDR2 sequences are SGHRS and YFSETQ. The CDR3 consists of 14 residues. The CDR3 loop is CASSQGPPSYEQYF. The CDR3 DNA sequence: TGCGCCAGCAGTCAGGGGCCCCCCTCCTACGAGCAGTACTTC.

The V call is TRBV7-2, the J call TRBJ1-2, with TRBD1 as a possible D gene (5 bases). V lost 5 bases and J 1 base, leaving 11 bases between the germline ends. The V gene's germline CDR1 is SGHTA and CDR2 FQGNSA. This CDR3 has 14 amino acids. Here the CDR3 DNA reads TGTGCCAGCAGCCACGGACACGTTAACTATGGCTACACCTTC. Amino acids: CASSHGHVNYGYTF.

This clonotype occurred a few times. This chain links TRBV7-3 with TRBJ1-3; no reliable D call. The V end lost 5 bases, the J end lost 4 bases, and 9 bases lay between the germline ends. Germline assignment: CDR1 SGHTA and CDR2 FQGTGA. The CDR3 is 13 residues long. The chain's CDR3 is CASSKTDGNTIYF. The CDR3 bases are TGTGCCAGCAGCAAGACGGACGGAAACACCATATATTTT.

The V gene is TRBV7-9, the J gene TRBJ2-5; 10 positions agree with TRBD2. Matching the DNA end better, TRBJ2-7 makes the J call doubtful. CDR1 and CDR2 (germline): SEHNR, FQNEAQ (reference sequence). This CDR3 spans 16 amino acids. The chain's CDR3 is CASSSTRSSGSVEQYF. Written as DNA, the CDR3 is TGTGCCAGCAGCTCTACCCGTTCTAGCGGGAGTGTCGAGCAGTACTTC.

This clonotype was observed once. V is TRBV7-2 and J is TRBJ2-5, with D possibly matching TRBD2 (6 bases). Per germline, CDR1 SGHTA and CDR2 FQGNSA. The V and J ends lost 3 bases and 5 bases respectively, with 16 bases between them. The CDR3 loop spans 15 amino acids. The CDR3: CASSFSSETRETQYF. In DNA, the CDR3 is TGTGCCAGCAGCTTCTCTAGCGAAACGCGGGAGACCCAGTACTTC.

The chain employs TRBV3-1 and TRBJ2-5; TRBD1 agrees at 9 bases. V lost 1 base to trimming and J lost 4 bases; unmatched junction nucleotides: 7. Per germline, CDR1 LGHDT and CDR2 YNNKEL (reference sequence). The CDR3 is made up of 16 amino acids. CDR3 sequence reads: CASSQGPGQGPETQYF. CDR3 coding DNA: TGTGCCAGCAGCCAAGGCCCGGGACAGGGTCCAGAGACCCAGTACTTC.

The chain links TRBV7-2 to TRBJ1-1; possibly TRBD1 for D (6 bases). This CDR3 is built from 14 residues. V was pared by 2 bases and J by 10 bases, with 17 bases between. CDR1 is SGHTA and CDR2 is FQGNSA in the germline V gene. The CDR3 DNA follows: TGTGCCAGCAGCTTATACAGGGACCCTAGGATAGCTTTCTTT. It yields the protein CASSLYRDPRIAFF.

CDR3 sequence reads: CASSTGQSLGEQFF. The CDR3 DNA is TGTGCCAGTAGTACCGGACAGAGCCTTGGCGAGCAGTTCTTC. The V call is TRBV19, the J call TRBJ2-1, with D perhaps matching TRBD1 (6 bases). The germline CDR1 and CDR2 sequences are LNHDA and SQIVND (reference sequence). This CDR3 spans 14 amino acids. V was trimmed by 4 bases and J by 10 bases, leaving 17 bases between them.

CDR3 loop: CASGGLAGVEQYF. CDR3 nucleotides: TGTGCCAGCGGGGGACTAGCGGGAGTCGAGCAGTACTTC. This chain links TRBV2 with TRBJ2-7; TRBD2 aligns across 14 bases. The CDR3 is 13 residues long. Per the germline V gene, CDR1 is SNHLY and CDR2 is FYNNEI. The V segment lost 8 bases and the J segment 6 bases; nucleotides outside the gene matches: 3.

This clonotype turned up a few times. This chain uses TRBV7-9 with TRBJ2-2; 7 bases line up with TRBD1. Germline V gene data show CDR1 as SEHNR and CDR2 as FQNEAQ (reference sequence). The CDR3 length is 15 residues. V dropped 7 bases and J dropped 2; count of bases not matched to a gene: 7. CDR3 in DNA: TGTGCCAGCACGCCGGGACAGAGAAACACCGGGGAGCTGTTTTTT. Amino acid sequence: CASTPGQRNTGELFF.

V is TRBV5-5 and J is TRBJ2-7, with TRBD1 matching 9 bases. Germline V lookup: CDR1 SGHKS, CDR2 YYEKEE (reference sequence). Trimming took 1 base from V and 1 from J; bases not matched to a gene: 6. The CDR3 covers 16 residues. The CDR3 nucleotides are TGTGCCAGCAGCTTGTCTCCGGGACAGGGTTCCTACGAGCAGTACTTC. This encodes CASSLSPGQGSYEQYF.

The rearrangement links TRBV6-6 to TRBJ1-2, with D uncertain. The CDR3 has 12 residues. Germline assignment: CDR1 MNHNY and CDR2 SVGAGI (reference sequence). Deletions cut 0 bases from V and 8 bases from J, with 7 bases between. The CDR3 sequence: CASSYSTDGYTF. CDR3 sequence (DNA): TGTGCCAGCAGTTACTCGACGGACGGCTACACCTTC.

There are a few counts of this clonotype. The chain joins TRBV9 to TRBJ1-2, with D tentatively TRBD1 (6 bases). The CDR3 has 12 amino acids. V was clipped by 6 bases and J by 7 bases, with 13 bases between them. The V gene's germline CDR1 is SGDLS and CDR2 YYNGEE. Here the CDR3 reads CASTGAPGGYTF. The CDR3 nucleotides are TGTGCCAGCACGGGGGCTCCGGGTGGCTACACCTTC.

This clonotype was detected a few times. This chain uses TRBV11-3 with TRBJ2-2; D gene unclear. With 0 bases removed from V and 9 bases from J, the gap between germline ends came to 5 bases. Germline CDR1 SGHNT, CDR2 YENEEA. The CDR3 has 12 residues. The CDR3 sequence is CASSLDPWELFF. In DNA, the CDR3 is TGTGCCAGCAGCTTAGATCCTTGGGAGCTGTTTTTT.

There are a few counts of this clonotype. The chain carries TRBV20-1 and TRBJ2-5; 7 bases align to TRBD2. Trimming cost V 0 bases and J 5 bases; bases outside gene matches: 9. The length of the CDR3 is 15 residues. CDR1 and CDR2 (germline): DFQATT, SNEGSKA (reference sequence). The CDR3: CSARDGTTPGETQYF. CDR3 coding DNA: TGCAGTGCTAGAGATGGGACTACCCCCGGGGAGACCCAGTACTTC.